These 7 T cell receptor beta chains share one sample of origin, sequenced in a study of blood T cells in healthy people across ages. Using a J-beta primer mix together with a sample-barcoded 5' primer, a second PCR was run for roughly 6 to 11 cycles. TCRdb redid the calling of the 5' RACE reads with MiXCR, one entry per CDR3 protein. The table shows about 650,000 distinct CDR3 sequences, with approximately 52% occurring only once. Material for sequencing was blood. These TCRs come from a woman older than 75 in good health.

About this clonotype: This may be a read error: a much more frequent sequence differs by one nucleotide. The J gene is TRBJ2-1, the V gene TRBV7-2; 7 positions match TRBD2. This CDR3 has 13 amino acids. The junction had 4 bases not matched to a gene; V was cut back by 3 bases and J by 8 bases. CDR1 SGHTA and CDR2 FQGNSA come from the germline V gene. The CDR3 spells CASSFLAVDEQFF. CDR3 DNA sequence: TGTGCCAGCAGCTTCCTAGCGGTTGATGAGCAGTTCTTC.

This rearrangement joins TRBV6-6 to TRBJ1-5, with 7 bases fitting TRBD1. V lost 5 bases, J lost 5 bases, and 12 bases stayed unmatched. This CDR3 spans 16 amino acids. The germline V gene has CDR1 MNHNY and CDR2 SVGAGI (reference sequence). Here the CDR3 reads CASSSYGNRGHQPQHF. The CDR3 nucleotides read TGTGCCAGCAGTAGCTACGGGAACAGGGGACATCAGCCCCAGCATTTT.

This clonotype was found many times. The chain recombines TRBV5-1 with TRBJ2-7, with D possibly TRBD1 on 6 matching bases. V was cut by 5 bases and J by 3 bases, with 18 bases left in between. Per the germline V gene, CDR1 is SGHRS and CDR2 is YFSETQ. The CDR3 spans 15 residues. CDR3 sequence reads: CASSSHPDSRYEQYF. The DNA for the CDR3 is TGCGCCAGCAGTTCTCACCCGGACAGCCGCTACGAGCAGTACTTC.

This clonotype was picked up a small number of times. An end of the junction does not agree with germline; a read error may underlie this. The chain couples TRBV20-1 to TRBJ1-1; no definite D call. Per germline, CDR1 DFQATT and CDR2 SNEGSKA (reference sequence). The CDR3 contains 11 residues. The CDR3 nucleotides read TGCAGTGCTAGAGAGTACTCCGAAGGTTTCTTT. It specifies CSAREYSEGFF.

In its sample, this clonotype was seen a few times. V and J are TRBV20-1 and TRBJ2-3; D remains unclear. With 6 bases removed from V and 1 base from J, the gap between germline ends came to 14 bases. In germline, CDR1 is DFQATT, CDR2 SNEGSKA (reference sequence). This CDR3 has 14 amino acids. This chain's CDR3 is CSAPELGGTDTQYF. The DNA of the CDR3 is TGCAGTGCACCTGAATTGGGCGGCACAGATACGCAGTATTTT.

This clonotype has a handful of counts. The genes are TRBV27 and TRBJ2-2, with D possibly TRBD1 on 6 matching bases. Trimming took 8 bases from V and 6 from J, leaving 19 bases between them. Looked up from germline, CDR1 is MNHEY and CDR2 is SMNVEV (reference sequence). This CDR3 has 15 amino acids. The CDR3 is CASLKKQGLAGELFF. CDR3 DNA sequence: TGTGCCAGCTTGAAAAAACAGGGTTTGGCCGGGGAGCTGTTTTTT.

This chain links TRBV15 with TRBJ2-2, with D perhaps matching TRBD1 (5 bases). The CDR3 spans 15 residues. V gave up 6 bases and J gave up 0 bases, with 11 bases separating them. Germline V CDR1 and CDR2: LNHNV, YYDKDF (reference sequence). The CDR3 nucleotides read TGTGCCACCAGAATCGACAGCCCGAACACCGGGGAGCTGTTTTTT. Its protein is CATRIDSPNTGELFF.